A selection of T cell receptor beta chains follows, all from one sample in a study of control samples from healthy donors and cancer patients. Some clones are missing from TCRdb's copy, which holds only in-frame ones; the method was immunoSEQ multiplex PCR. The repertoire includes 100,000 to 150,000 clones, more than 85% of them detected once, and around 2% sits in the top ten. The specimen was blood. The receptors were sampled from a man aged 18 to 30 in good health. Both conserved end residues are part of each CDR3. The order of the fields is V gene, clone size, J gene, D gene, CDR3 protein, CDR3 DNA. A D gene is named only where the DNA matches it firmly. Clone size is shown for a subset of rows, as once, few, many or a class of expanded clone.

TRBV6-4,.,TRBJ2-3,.,CASSYRGGTDTQYF,TGTGCCAGCAGTTACAGGGGAGGGACAGATACGCAGTATTTT
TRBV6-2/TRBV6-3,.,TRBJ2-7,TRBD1,CASSYSAGQGAREQYF,TGTGCCAGCAGTTACTCGGCGGGACAGGGGGCAAGGGAGCAGTACTTC
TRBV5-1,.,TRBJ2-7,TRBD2,CASSEAVAGGPYEQYF,TGCGCCAGCAGCGAGGCCGTAGCGGGAGGGCCCTACGAGCAGTACTTC
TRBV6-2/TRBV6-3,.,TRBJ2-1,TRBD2,CASSYRRESGEQFF,TGTGCCAGCAGTTATCGGCGGGAGTCCGGTGAGCAGTTCTTC
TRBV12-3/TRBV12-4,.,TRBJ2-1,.,CASRTSNEQFF,TGTGCCAGCAGAACTAGCAATGAGCAGTTCTTC
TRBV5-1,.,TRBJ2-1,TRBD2,CASSLAKTSGRPYNEQFF,TGCGCCAGCAGCTTGGCCAAGACTAGCGGGAGGCCTTACAATGAGCAGTTCTTC
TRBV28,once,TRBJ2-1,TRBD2,CASTEAQPGLRNEQFF,TGTGCCAGCACCGAAGCACAACCGGGACTAAGAAATGAGCAGTTCTTC
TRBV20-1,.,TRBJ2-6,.,CSASSPTTTSGANVLTF,TGCAGTGCTAGTTCTCCTACAACAACGTCTGGGGCCAACGTCCTGACTTTC
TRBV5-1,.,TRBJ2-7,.,CASSLEGTYEQYF,TGCGCCAGCAGCTTGGAGGGGACCTACGAGCAGTACTTC
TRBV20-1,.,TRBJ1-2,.,CSARLNEHF,TGCAGTGCTAGATTGAACGAACATTTC
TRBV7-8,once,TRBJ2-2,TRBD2,CASSPSGRARTGELFF,TGTGCCAGCAGCCCTAGCGGGAGGGCTCGGACCGGGGAGCTGTTTTTT
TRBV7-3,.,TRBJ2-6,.,CASSSGANVLTF,TGTGCCAGCAGCTCTGGGGCCAACGTCCTGACTTTC
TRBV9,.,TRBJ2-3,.,CASSALGSTDTQYF,TGTGCCAGCAGCGCCCTCGGTAGCACAGATACGCAGTATTTT
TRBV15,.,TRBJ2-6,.,CATSRGDSGANVLTF,TGTGCCACCAGCAGAGGGGACTCTGGGGCCAACGTCCTGACTTTC
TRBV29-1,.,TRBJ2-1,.,CSVGMRAGGQPNEQFF,TGCAGCGTTGGGATGAGAGCCGGGGGACAGCCCAATGAGCAGTTCTTC
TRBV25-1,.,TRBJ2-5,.,CASRRTDWETQYF,TGTGCCAGCAGACGGACAGACTGGGAGACCCAGTACTTC
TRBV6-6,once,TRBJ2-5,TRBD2,CASRKLAGEAQETQYF,TGTGCCAGCAGGAAACTAGCGGGAGAGGCCCAAGAGACCCAGTACTTC
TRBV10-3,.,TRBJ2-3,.,CAISESVRTTDTQYF,TGTGCCATCAGTGAGAGCGTCAGGACGACAGATACGCAGTATTTT
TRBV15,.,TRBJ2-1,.,CATSRGSGTNEQFF,TGTGCCACCAGCCGGGGTTCGGGAACCAATGAGCAGTTCTTC
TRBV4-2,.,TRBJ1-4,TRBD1,CASSQGQGHEKLFF,TGTGCCAGCAGCCAGGGACAGGGGCATGAAAAACTGTTTTTT
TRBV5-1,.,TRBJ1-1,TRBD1,CASSYTGQMNTEAFF,TGCGCCAGCAGCTATACGGGACAGATGAACACTGAAGCTTTCTTT
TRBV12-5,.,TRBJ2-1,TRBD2,CASGLVPSGSAYNEQFF,TGTGCTAGTGGTTTGGTCCCTAGCGGGAGTGCCTACAATGAGCAGTTCTTC
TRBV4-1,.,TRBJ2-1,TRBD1,CASSLNPQGNEQFF,TGCGCCAGCAGCCTCAATCCACAGGGGAATGAGCAGTTCTTC
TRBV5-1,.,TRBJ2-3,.,CASSLRVQPDTQYF,TGCGCCAGCAGCCTCAGGGTCCAGCCAGATACGCAGTATTTT
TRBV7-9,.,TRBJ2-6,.,CASSSQGAGANVLTF,TGTGCCAGCAGTTCACAGGGAGCGGGGGCCAACGTCCTGACTTTC
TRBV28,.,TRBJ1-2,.,CASSLPGAYDGYTF,TGTGCCAGCAGTCTACCGGGAGCTTATGATGGCTACACCTTC
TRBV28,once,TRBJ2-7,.,CASSLTTGFPSYEQYF,TGTGCCAGCAGTCTCACTACAGGGTTCCCTTCCTACGAGCAGTACTTC